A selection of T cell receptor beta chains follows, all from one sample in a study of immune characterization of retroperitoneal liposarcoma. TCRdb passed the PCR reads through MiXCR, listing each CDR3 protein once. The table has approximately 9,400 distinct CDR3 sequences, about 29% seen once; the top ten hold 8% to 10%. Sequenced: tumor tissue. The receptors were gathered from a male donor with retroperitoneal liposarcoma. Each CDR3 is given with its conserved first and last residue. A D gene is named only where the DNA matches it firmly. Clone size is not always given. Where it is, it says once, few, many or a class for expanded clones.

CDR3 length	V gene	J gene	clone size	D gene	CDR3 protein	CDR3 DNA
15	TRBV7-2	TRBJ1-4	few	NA	CASSLGFRAYEKLFF	TGTGCCAGCAGCTTAGGATTTAGGGCTTACGAAAAACTGTTTTTT
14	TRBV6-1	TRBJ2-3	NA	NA	CASSYGATTDTQYF	TGTGCCAGCAGTTATGGGGCCACCACAGATACGCAGTATTTT
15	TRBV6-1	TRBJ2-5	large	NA	CASSEGSGAQETQYF	TGTGCCAGCAGTGAAGGGTCAGGGGCCCAAGAGACCCAGTACTTC
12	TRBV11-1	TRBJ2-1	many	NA	CASSYQSNEQFF	TGTGCCAGCAGCTACCAATCTAATGAGCAGTTCTTC
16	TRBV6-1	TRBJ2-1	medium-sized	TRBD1	CASRRQGAISYNEQFF	TGTGCCAGCAGACGACAGGGGGCTATATCCTACAATGAGCAGTTCTTC
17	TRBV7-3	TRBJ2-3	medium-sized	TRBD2	CASSKVAGGPSTDTQYF	TGTGCCAGCAGCAAAGTAGCGGGGGGACCTAGCACAGATACGCAGTATTTT
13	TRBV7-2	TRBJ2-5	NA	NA	CASSLDGSLEQYF	TGTGCCAGCAGCTTAGATGGATCCTTGGAGCAGTACTTC
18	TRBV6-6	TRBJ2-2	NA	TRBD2	CASSYRGGLAGDTGELFF	TGTGCCAGCAGTTACCGCGGGGGACTAGCGGGAGACACCGGGGAGCTGTTTTTT
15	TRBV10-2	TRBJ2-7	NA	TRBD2	CASREGLAVSYEQYF	TGCGCCAGCAGAGAAGGACTAGCGGTCTCCTACGAGCAGTACTTC
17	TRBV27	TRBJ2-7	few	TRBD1	CASSLSERPGGSYEQYF	TGTGCCAGCAGTTTATCTGAGCGTCCAGGGGGATCCTACGAGCAGTACTTC
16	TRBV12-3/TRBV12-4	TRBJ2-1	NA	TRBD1	CASSINRGRGIQTQFF	TGTGCCAGCAGCATAAACCGGGGCAGGGGGATTCAGACCCAGTTCTTC
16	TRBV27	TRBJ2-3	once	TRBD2	CASSSRLAGGTDTQYF	TGTGCCAGCAGTTCCAGACTAGCGGGAGGTACAGATACGCAGTATTTT
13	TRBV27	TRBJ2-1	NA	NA	CASSPPGYNEQFF	TGTGCCAGCAGTCCTCCTGGGTACAATGAGCAGTTCTTC
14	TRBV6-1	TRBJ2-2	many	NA	CASVSGDSTGELFF	TGTGCCAGCGTCTCGGGAGATAGCACCGGGGAGCTGTTTTTT
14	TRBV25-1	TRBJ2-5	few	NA	CASSEEGLVHEQYF	TGTGCCAGCAGTGAAGAGGGTCTAGTCCATGAGCAGTACTTC
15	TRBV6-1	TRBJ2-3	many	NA	CASSEEAGGPDTQYF	TGTGCCAGCAGTGAAGAGGCAGGGGGGCCAGATACGCAGTATTTT
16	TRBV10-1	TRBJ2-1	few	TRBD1	CASSESDFRGQGEQFF	TGCGCCAGCAGTGAGTCGGATTTCAGGGGGCAAGGTGAGCAGTTCTTC